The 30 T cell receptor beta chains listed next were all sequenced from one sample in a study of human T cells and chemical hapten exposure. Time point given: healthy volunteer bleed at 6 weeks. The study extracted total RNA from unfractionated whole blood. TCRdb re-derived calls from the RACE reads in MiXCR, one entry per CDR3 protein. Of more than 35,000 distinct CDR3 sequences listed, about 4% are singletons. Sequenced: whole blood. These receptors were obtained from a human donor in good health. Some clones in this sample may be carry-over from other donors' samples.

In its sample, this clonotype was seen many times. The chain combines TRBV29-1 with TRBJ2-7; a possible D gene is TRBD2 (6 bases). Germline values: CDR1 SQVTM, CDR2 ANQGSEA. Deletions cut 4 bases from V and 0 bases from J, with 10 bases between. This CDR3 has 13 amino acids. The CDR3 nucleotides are TGCAGCGTTGCTGGGGGGAACTCCTACGAGCAGTACTTC. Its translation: CSVAGGNSYEQYF.

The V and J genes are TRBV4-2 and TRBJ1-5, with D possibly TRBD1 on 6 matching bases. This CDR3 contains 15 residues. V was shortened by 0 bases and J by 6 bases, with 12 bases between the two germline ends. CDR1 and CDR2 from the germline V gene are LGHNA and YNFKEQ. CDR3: CASSQEDSGAQPQHF. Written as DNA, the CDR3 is TGTGCCAGCAGCCAAGAGGACAGTGGTGCTCAGCCCCAGCATTTT.

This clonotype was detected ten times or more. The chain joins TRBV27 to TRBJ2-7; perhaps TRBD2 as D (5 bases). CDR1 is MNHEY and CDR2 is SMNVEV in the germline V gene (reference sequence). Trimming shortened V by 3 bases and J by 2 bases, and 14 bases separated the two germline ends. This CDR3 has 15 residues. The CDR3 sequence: CASSFSRTSPYEQYF. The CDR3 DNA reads TGTGCCAGCAGTTTTTCCCGGACTTCCCCCTACGAGCAGTACTTC.

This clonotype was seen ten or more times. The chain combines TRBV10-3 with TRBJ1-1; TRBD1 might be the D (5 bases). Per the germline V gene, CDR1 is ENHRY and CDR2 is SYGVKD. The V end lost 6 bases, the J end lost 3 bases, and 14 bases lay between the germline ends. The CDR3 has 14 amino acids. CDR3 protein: CAIRGGEWDTEAFF. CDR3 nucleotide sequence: TGTGCCATCAGGGGGGGGGAGTGGGACACTGAAGCTTTCTTT.

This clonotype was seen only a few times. This chain's CDR3 is CASSSTGGYGYTF. CDR3 nucleotides: TGTGCCAGCAGCTCGACAGGGGGATATGGCTACACCTTC. The J gene is TRBJ1-2, the V gene TRBV7-6, with TRBD1 matching 9 bases. CDR3 size: 13 residues. In germline, CDR1 is SGHVS, CDR2 FNYEAQ. Trimming took 4 bases from V and 5 from J; bases not matched to a gene: 2.

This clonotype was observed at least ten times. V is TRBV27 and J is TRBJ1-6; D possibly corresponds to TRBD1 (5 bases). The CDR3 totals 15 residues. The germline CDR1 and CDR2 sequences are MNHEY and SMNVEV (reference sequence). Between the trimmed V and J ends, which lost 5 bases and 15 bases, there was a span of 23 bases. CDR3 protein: CASSLLSPGEGRLHF. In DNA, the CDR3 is TGTGCCAGCAGTCTCCTATCCCCCGGGGAGGGGCGCCTCCACTTT.

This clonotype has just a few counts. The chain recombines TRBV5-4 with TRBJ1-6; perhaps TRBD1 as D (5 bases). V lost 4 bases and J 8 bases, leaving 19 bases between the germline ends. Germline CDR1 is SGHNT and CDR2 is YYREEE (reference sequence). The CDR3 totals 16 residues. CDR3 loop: CASSPVPGRVDSPLHF. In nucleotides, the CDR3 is TGTGCCAGCAGCCCCGTACCGGGACGTGTGGATTCACCCCTCCACTTT.

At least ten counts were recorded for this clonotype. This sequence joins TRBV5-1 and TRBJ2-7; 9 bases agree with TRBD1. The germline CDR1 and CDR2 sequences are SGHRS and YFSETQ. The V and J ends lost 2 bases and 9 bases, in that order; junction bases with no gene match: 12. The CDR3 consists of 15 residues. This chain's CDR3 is CASSFSDRGLGPQYF. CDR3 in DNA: TGCGCCAGCAGCTTTTCGGACAGGGGCTTAGGTCCGCAGTACTTC.

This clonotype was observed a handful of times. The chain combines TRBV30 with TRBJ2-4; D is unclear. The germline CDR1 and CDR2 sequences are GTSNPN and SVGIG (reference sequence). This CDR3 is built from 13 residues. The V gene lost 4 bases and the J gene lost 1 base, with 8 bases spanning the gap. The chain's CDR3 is CAWTSQAKNIQYF. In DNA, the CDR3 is TGTGCCTGGACATCCCAGGCCAAAAACATTCAGTACTTC.

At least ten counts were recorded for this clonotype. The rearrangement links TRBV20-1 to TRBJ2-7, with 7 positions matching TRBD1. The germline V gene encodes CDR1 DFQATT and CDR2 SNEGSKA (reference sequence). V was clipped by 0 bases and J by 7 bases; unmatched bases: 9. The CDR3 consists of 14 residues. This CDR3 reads CSARDGDRAREQYF. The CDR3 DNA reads TGCAGTGCTAGAGATGGGGACAGAGCCCGAGAGCAGTACTTC.

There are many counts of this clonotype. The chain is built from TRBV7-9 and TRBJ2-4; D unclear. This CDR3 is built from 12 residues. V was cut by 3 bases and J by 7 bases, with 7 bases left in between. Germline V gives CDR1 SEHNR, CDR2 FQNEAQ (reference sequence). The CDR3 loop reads CASSFAGNIQYF. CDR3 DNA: TGTGCCAGCAGCTTCGCTGGGAACATTCAGTACTTC.

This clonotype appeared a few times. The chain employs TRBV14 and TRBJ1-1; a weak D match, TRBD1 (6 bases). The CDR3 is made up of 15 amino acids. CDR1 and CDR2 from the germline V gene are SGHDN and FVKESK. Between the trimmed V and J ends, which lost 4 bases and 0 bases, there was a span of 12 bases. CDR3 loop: CASSPAGHLNTEAFF. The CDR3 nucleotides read TGTGCCAGCAGCCCGGCGGGACATTTGAACACTGAAGCTTTCTTT. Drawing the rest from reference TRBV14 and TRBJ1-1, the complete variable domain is EAGVTQFPSHSVIEKGQTVTLRCDPISGHDNLYWYRRVMGKEIKFLLHFVKESKQDESGMPNNRFLAERTGGTYSTLKVQPAELEDSGVYFCASSPAGHLNTEAFFGQGTRLTVV.

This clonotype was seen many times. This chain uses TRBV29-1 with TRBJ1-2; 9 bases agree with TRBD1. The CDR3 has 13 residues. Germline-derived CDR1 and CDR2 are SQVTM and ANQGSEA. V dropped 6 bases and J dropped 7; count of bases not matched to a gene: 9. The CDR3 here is CSVDGQGSGGYTF. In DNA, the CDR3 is TGCAGCGTCGATGGACAGGGGAGCGGTGGCTACACCTTC.

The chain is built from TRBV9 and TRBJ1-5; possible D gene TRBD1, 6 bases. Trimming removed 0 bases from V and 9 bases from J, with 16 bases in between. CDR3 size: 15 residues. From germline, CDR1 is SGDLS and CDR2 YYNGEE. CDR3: CASSVDPGARSPQHF. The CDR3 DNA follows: TGTGCCAGCAGCGTAGATCCAGGGGCCCGGTCGCCCCAGCATTTT.

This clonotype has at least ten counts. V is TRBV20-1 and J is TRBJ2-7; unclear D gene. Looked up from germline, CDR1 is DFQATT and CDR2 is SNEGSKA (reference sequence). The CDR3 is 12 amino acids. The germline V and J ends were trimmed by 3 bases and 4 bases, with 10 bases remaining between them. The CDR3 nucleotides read TGCAGTGCTAGCCCGGGTATTTACGAGCAGTACTTC. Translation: CSASPGIYEQYF.

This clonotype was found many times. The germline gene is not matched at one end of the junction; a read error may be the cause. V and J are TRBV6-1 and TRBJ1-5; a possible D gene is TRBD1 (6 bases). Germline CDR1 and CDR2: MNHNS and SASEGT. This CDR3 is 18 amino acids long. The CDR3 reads CASSEGLFRTESNQPQHF. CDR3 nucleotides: TGTGCCAGCAGCGAAGGCCTTTTTCGGACAGAAAGCAATCAGCCCCAGCATTTT.

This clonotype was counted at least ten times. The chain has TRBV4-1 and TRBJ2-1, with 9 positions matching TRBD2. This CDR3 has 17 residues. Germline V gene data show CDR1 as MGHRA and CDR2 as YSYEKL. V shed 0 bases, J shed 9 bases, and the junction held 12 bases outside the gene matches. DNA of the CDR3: TGCGCCAGCAGCCAAGAAACGGGGCTAGCGGGAAGGGCTGAGCAGTTCTTC. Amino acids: CASSQETGLAGRAEQFF.

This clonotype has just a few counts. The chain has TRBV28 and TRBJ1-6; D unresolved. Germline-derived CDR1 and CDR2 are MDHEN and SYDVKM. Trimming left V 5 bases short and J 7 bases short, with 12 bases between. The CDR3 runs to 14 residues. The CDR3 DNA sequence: TGTGCCAGCAGTCAGGCGGGGATGAATTCACCCCTCCACTTT. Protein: CASSQAGMNSPLHF.

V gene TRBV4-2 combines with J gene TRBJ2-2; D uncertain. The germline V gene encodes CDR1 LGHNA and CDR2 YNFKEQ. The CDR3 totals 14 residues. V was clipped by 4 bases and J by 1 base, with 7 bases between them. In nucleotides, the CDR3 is TGTGCCAGCAGCCCTGGACGGAACACCGGGGAGCTGTTTTTT. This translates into CASSPGRNTGELFF.

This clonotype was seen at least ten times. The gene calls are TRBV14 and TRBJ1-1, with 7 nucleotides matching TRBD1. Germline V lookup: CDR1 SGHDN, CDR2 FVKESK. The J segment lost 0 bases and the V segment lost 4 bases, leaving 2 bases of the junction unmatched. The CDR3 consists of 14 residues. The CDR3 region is CASSLQGMNTEAFF. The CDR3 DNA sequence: TGTGCCAGCAGCCTACAGGGGATGAACACTGAAGCTTTCTTT.

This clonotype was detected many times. The CDR3 sequence: CASSPWVGEETQYF. The CDR3 DNA follows: TGCGCCAGCAGCCCCTGGGTGGGTGAAGAGACCCAGTACTTC. This chain connects TRBV5-1 to TRBJ2-5; D gene ambiguous. V was trimmed by 4 bases and J by 3 bases, leaving 13 bases between them. Germline lookup yields CDR1 SGHRS and CDR2 YFSETQ. CDR3 length: 14 residues.

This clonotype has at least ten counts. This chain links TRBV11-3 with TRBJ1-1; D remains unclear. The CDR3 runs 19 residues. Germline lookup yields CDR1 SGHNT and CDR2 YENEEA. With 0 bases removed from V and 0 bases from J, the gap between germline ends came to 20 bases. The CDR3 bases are TGTGCCAGCAGCTTAGATCGGCTGGGGTCGGCTAGCATGAACACTGAAGCTTTCTTT. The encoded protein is CASSLDRLGSASMNTEAFF. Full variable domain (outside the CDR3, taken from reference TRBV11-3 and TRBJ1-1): EAGVVQSPRYKIIEKKQPVAFWCNPISGHNTLYWYLQNLGQGPELLIRYENEEAVDDSQLPKDRFSAERLKGVDSTLKIQPAELGDSAVYLCASSLDRLGSASMNTEAFFGQGTRLTVV.

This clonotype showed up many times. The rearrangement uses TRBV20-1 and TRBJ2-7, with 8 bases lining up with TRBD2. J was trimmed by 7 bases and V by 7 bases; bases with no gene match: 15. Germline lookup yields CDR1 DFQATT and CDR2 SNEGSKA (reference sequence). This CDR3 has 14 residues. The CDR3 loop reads CSVPTGGLAREQYF. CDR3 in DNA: TGCAGTGTCCCAACGGGGGGGCTAGCGCGGGAGCAGTACTTC.

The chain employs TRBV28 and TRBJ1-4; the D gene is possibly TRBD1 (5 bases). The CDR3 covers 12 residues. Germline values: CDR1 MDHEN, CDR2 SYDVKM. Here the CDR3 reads CASGGGREKLFF. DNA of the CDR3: TGTGCAAGCGGGGGAGGACGAGAAAAACTGTTTTTT.

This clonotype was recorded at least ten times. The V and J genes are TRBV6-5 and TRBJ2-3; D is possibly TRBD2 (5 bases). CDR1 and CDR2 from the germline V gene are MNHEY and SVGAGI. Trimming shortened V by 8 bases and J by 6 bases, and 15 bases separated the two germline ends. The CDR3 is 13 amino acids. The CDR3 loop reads CASGFFRGDTQYF. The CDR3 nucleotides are TGTGCCAGCGGGTTCTTTCGAGGGGATACGCAGTATTTT.

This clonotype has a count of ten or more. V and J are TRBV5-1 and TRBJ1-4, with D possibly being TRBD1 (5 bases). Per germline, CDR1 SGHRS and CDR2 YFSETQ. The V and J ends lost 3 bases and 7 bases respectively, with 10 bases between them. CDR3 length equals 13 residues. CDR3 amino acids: CASSSEGAEKLFF. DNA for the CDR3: TGCGCCAGCAGCTCAGAAGGGGCTGAAAAACTGTTTTTT.

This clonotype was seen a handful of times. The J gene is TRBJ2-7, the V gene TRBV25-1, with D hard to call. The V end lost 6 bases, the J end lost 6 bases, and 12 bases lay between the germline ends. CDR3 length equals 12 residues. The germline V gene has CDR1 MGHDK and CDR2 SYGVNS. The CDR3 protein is CASSRLPLEQYF. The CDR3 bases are TGTGCCAGCAGCAGACTCCCCCTCGAGCAGTACTTC.

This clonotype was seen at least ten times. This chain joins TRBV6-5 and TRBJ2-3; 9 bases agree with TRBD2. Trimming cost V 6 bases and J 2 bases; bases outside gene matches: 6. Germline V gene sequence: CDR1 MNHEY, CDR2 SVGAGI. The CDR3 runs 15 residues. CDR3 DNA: TGTGCCAGCAGGCCTTTAGCGGGAGTCACAGATACGCAGTATTTT. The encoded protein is CASRPLAGVTDTQYF.

CDR3 sequence reads: CASSYSVTLNTEAFF. The CDR3, as DNA: TGTGCCAGCAGTTACTCGGTCACTTTGAACACTGAAGCTTTCTTT. The chain combines TRBV6-5 with TRBJ1-1; the D is unclear. Trimming removed 0 bases at V and 0 bases at J, with 8 bases between. CDR3 size: 15 residues. The germline gives CDR1 MNHEY, CDR2 SVGAGI.

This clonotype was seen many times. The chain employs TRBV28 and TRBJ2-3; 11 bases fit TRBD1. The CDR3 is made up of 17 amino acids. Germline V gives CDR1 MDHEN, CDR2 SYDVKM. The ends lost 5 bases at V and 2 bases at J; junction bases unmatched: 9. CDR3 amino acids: CASSARRTGGFTDTQYF. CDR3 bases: TGTGCCAGCAGTGCTCGGAGGACAGGGGGCTTCACAGATACGCAGTATTTT. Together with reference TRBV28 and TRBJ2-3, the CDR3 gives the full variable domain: DVKVTQSSRYLVKRTGEKVFLECVQDMDHENMFWYRQDPGLGLRLIYFSYDVKMKEKGDIPEGYSVSREKKERFSLILESASTNQTSMYLCASSARRTGGFTDTQYFGPGTRLTVL.